The 22 T cell receptor beta chains reported below all come from one sample, sequenced in a study of blood T cell repertoires in COVID-19. TCRdb's table, derived via immunoSEQ multiplex PCR, lists solely in-frame clones and lacks some. The sample includes about 69,000 clones, about four fifths seen only once; the top ten take about 9.8%. The sequencing input was peripheral blood. The origin of the receptors is a woman aged 80 or older with acute or convalescent COVID-19.

In its sample, this clone was seen many times. The V gene is TRBV2, the J gene TRBJ2-5; 8 bases fit TRBD1. This CDR3 has 15 residues. The germline V gene encodes CDR1 SNHLY and CDR2 FYNNEI. After removal of 4 bases from V and 0 bases from J, the junction contained 4 bases not matched to a gene. DNA of the CDR3: TGTGCCAGCAGTGCCGACAGGGGATACCAAGAGACCCAGTACTTC. It yields the protein CASSADRGYQETQYF. Looking up the rest from reference TRBV2 and TRBJ2-5 gives the full variable domain: EPEVTQTPSHQVTQMGQEVILRCVPISNHLYFYWYRQILGQKVEFLVSFYNNEISEKSEIFDDQFSVERPDGSNFTLKIRSTKLEDSAMYFCASSADRGYQETQYFGPGTRLLVL.

The V call is TRBV6-5, the J call TRBJ1-3, with TRBD1 identical over 7 bases. With V trimmed by 0 bases and J by 7 bases, 9 bases remained unmatched. The CDR3 runs 16 residues. Germline V gene sequence: CDR1 MNHEY, CDR2 SVGAGI. The CDR3 DNA is TGTGCCAGCAGTTACTCGAACAGGGGAATATTCAACACCATATATTTT. This sequence encodes CASSYSNRGIFNTIYF.

The chain links TRBV7-2 to TRBJ2-3, with a possible D match to TRBD1 (5 bases). Germline V CDR1 and CDR2: SGHTA, FQGNSA. Trimming cost V 5 bases and J 1 base, with 13 bases left between them. CDR3 length: 15 residues. The CDR3 here is CASSRYQGGTDTQYF. CDR3 in DNA: TGTGCCAGCAGCCGCTATCAGGGTGGCACAGATACGCAGTATTTT.

V gene TRBV7-2 combines with J gene TRBJ2-2; perhaps TRBD2 as D (5 bases). V lost 0 bases and J lost 4, with 15 bases in between. Germline CDR1 is SGHTA and CDR2 is FQGNSA. CDR3 length equals 17 residues. In DNA form, the CDR3 reads TGTGCCAGCAGCTTAGCGGAGGCCGTGGTAGGCACCGGGGAGCTGTTTTTT. Translating it yields CASSLAEAVVGTGELFF.

The chain joins TRBV11-2 to TRBJ2-3, with TRBD2 matching 11 bases. CDR1 and CDR2 from the germline V gene are SGHAT and FQNNGV. Trimming cost V 5 bases and J 2 bases; bases outside gene matches: 3. CDR3 length equals 15 residues. The CDR3 reads CASSLLAGVTDTQYF. The CDR3 coding sequence is TGTGCCAGCAGCCTACTAGCGGGGGTCACAGATACGCAGTATTTT.

The rearrangement joins TRBV13 to TRBJ1-6; 7 bases align to TRBD1. The CDR3 loop spans 13 amino acids. V lost 8 bases and J lost 9; bases outside the gene matches: 7. In germline, CDR1 is PRHDT, CDR2 FYEKMQ (reference sequence). This CDR3 reads CASSRGRGSPLHF. The DNA for the CDR3 is TGTGCCAGCTCAAGGGGGCGCGGTTCACCCCTCCACTTT.

The CDR3 protein is CASSYSRDKSSYNSPLHF. In nucleotides, the CDR3 is TGTGCCAGCAGTTACTCCAGGGATAAGAGTTCCTATAATTCACCCCTCCACTTT. This chain joins TRBV6-2 or TRBV6-3 and TRBJ1-6; a possible D gene is TRBD1 (5 bases). Germline V gives CDR1 MNHEY, CDR2 SVGEGT. The V and J ends lost 0 bases and 1 base respectively, with 13 bases between them. The CDR3 has 18 amino acids.

J is TRBJ2-7 and V is TRBV4-2; 9 bases agree with TRBD1. Trimming at V came to 4 bases and at J to 2 bases, leaving 6 bases not matched to a gene. The CDR3 is made up of 15 amino acids. Germline CDR1 and CDR2: LGHNA and YNFKEQ. CDR3 residues: CASSPTGGKTYEQYF. In DNA form, the CDR3 reads TGTGCCAGCAGCCCGACAGGGGGAAAAACCTACGAGCAGTACTTC.

The chain recombines TRBV7-9 with TRBJ2-5; TRBD1 aligns across 8 bases. V lost 3 bases and J lost 3; bases outside the gene matches: 3. The CDR3 has 14 residues. CDR1 is SEHNR and CDR2 is FQNEAQ in the germline V gene (reference sequence). CDR3 coding DNA: TGTGCCAGCAGCTTGACAGGGGCAAAAGAGACCCAGTACTTC. As protein: CASSLTGAKETQYF. The complete variable domain, with remaining parts taken from reference TRBV7-9 and TRBJ2-5, reads DTGVSQNPRHKITKRGQNVTFRCDPISEHNRLYWYRQTLGQGPEFLTYFQNEAQLEKSRLLSDRFSAERPKGSFSTLEIQRTEQGDSAMYLCASSLTGAKETQYFGPGTRLLVL.

The J gene is TRBJ1-5, the V gene TRBV7-9, with TRBD1 matching 8 bases. The CDR3 is 13 residues long. CDR1 and CDR2 (germline): SEHNR, FQNEAQ (reference sequence). V dropped 3 bases and J dropped 16; count of bases not matched to a gene: 11. In DNA, the CDR3 is TGTGCCAGCAGCTTCGAGACCCGGACAGGGTTACATTTT. Translating it yields CASSFETRTGLHF.

The chain couples TRBV21-1 to TRBJ2-7; the DNA was not used to check the table's D call, TRBD1. TRBV21-1 is a known pseudogene. The CDR3 spans 13 residues. CDR3 protein: CAAQGRAWYEQYF. The CDR3 DNA is TGCGCCGCCCAGGGAAGGGCGTGGTACGAGCAGTACTTC.

The chain is built from TRBV2 and TRBJ1-3, with D possibly TRBD1 on 5 matching bases. Germline values: CDR1 SNHLY, CDR2 FYNNEI. V shed 6 bases and J shed 2 bases, with 11 bases lying between them. The CDR3 loop spans 14 amino acids. The CDR3: CASRLQDAGNTIYF. The CDR3 DNA reads as TGTGCCAGCAGACTACAGGACGCTGGAAACACCATATATTTT.

The chain is built from TRBV5-1 and TRBJ2-3; D possibly corresponds to TRBD2 (7 bases). The CDR3 has 17 residues. CDR1 is SGHRS and CDR2 is YFSETQ in the germline V gene. Between the trimmed V and J ends, which lost 0 bases and 6 bases, there was a span of 20 bases. CDR3 coding DNA: TGCGCCAGCAGCTTGGAGGTGCGGGGGCTCGAGGGTGATACGCAGTATTTT. This translates into CASSLEVRGLEGDTQYF.

This clone was observed a single time. The chain joins TRBV4-1 to TRBJ2-2; TRBD2 matches at 11 bases. V shed 3 bases, J shed 4 bases, and the junction held 4 bases outside the gene matches. The length of the CDR3 is 16 residues. The germline gives CDR1 MGHRA, CDR2 YSYEKL. CDR3 bases: TGCGCCAGCAGCCAGCAGGGACTAGCGGTCACCGGGGAGCTGTTTTTT. Translated: CASSQQGLAVTGELFF.

V and J are TRBV18 and TRBJ2-1, with 7 bases fitting TRBD2. This CDR3 spans 15 amino acids. Germline loops: CDR1 KGHSH, CDR2 LQKENI. V shed 1 base and J 7 bases; nucleotides not matched to a gene: 7. This CDR3 reads CASSPRLAGVNEQFF. CDR3 in DNA: TGTGCCAGCTCACCACGGCTGGCGGGGGTGAATGAGCAGTTCTTC.

The gene calls are TRBV5-6 and TRBJ1-5, with D perhaps TRBD1 (6 bases). The CDR3 loop spans 16 amino acids. The V and J ends lost 0 bases and 7 bases respectively, with 17 bases between them. Germline assignment: CDR1 SGHDT and CDR2 YYEEEE. CDR3 protein: CASSLVVGGAGQPQHF. CDR3 nucleotides: TGTGCCAGCAGCTTGGTGGTTGGGGGGGCAGGGCAGCCCCAGCATTTT. The full variable domain, completed using reference TRBV5-6 and TRBJ1-5, is DAGVTQSPTHLIKTRGQQVTLRCSPKSGHDTVSWYQQALGQGPQFIFQYYEEEERQRGNFPDRFSGHQFPNYSSELNVNALLLGDSALYLCASSLVVGGAGQPQHFGDGTRLSIL.

The chain has TRBV19 and TRBJ2-5; perhaps TRBD2 as D (5 bases). Trimming took 0 bases from V and 5 from J, leaving 7 bases between them. This CDR3 spans 13 amino acids. Looked up from germline, CDR1 is LNHDA and CDR2 is SQIVND (reference sequence). CDR3 protein: CASSIDPGETQYF. CDR3 nucleotide sequence: TGTGCCAGTAGTATAGACCCGGGGGAGACCCAGTACTTC. Combining the CDR3 with reference TRBV19 and TRBJ2-5 gives the whole variable domain DGGITQSPKYLFRKEGQNVTLSCEQNLNHDAMYWYRQDPGQGLRLIYYSQIVNDFQKGDIAEGYSVSREKKESFPLTVTSAQKNPTAFYLCASSIDPGETQYFGPGTRLLVL.

The rearrangement links TRBV7-8 to TRBJ2-7; no clear D. V shed 1 base and J shed 0 bases, with 10 bases lying between them. Looked up from germline, CDR1 is SGHVS and CDR2 is FQNEAQ. This CDR3 is built from 15 residues. CDR3 nucleotide sequence: TGTGCCAGCAGCTTAGGAGGCACCCGCTCCTACGAGCAGTACTTC. It yields the protein CASSLGGTRSYEQYF.

The V call is TRBV7-9, the J call TRBJ2-4, with TRBD1 identical over 7 bases. V lost 1 base to trimming and J lost 4 bases; unmatched junction nucleotides: 7. This CDR3 comprises 16 residues. From germline, CDR1 is SEHNR and CDR2 FQNEAQ (reference sequence). The CDR3 nucleotides are TGTGCCAGCAGCTTAGTGCAGGGGGAGTCAAAAAACATTCAGTACTTC. It codes for CASSLVQGESKNIQYF. Full variable domain (missing parts from reference TRBV7-9 and TRBJ2-4): DTGVSQNPRHKITKRGQNVTFRCDPISEHNRLYWYRQTLGQGPEFLTYFQNEAQLEKSRLLSDRFSAERPKGSFSTLEIQRTEQGDSAMYLCASSLVQGESKNIQYFGAGTRLSVL.

This chain connects TRBV7-9 to TRBJ1-2; 7 bases line up with TRBD1. J gave up 8 bases and V 5 bases, and 11 bases lay outside the gene matches. CDR1 and CDR2 from the germline V gene are SEHNR and FQNEAQ (reference sequence). The CDR3 totals 14 residues. The CDR3 DNA sequence: TGTGCCAGCAGCCACGGGACAGTGGTATTCGGCTACACCTTC. It codes for CASSHGTVVFGYTF.

The V gene is TRBV2, the J gene TRBJ2-5, with 9 bases matching TRBD1. V lost 10 bases to trimming and J lost 2 bases; unmatched junction nucleotides: 11. The germline CDR1 and CDR2 sequences are SNHLY and FYNNEI. The CDR3 covers 15 residues. CDR3 bases: TGTGCCACCTCCTTAGGAGGACAGGGGCAAGAGACCCAGTACTTC. Protein sequence: CATSLGGQGQETQYF.

The chain uses TRBV10-2 and TRBJ2-7; 11 nucleotides align to TRBD1. Germline-derived CDR1 and CDR2 are WSHSY and SAAADI. V gave up 5 bases and J gave up 3 bases; unmatched junction bases: 3. CDR3 length equals 14 residues. The CDR3 here is CASSWDRGNYEQYF. The CDR3 bases are TGCGCCAGCAGTTGGGACAGGGGGAACTACGAGCAGTACTTC.